A single sample gave rise to the 31 T cell receptor beta chains below, sequenced in a study of T cell clonality in common variable immunodeficiency. Assay used: immunoSEQ multiplex PCR; TCRdb lists only in-frame clones, some missing. This record lists more than 55,000 clones, none seen once only, and the top ten clones contain 1.5% to 2%. The source material was peripheral blood mononuclear cells. The receptors originated from a person aged 18 to 75 in good health.

This clone was counted at least ten times. The DNA ends 3 residues before the CDR3 does, and the rest of the CDR3 is filled in from the germline J gene. J is TRBJ2-1 and V is TRBV20-1, with D perhaps matching TRBD2 (6 bases). V was cut by 1 base and J by 3 bases, with 7 bases left in between. The CDR3 sequence is 13 residues long. Germline V lookup: CDR1 DFQATT, CDR2 SNEGSKA (reference sequence). This CDR3 is CSARGLDYNEQFF. CDR3 DNA (partial): TGCAGTGCTAGAGGACTAGACTACAATGAG.

This clone was observed many times. The read comes to an end 3 residues before the CDR3 does, leaving the germline J gene to fill in the end. V usage is TRBV5-6 and J usage is TRBJ2-7; D might be TRBD1 (7 bases). Trimming cost V 4 bases and J 2 bases, with 16 bases left between them. Germline CDR1 and CDR2: SGHDT and YYEEEE. The CDR3 extends over 15 amino acids. CDR3 DNA (partial): TGTGCCAGCAGCCCATGGCAGGGGGGTCCCTACGAG. Protein sequence: CASSPWQGGPYE. The whole CDR3 is CASSPWQGGPYEQYF.

This clone was seen at least ten times. Coverage ceases 3 residues before the CDR3 finishes, and the germline J gene fills in the end. The rearrangement links TRBV5-1 to TRBJ2-7, with TRBD2 matching 11 bases. With 4 bases clipped from V and 2 bases from J, the junction kept 5 bases outside the gene matches. This CDR3 has 15 amino acids. Germline lookup yields CDR1 SGHRS and CDR2 YFSETQ. CDR3 protein: CASSPSLAGAYEQYF. CDR3 bases read: TGCGCCAGCAGCCCATCACTAGCGGGAGCCTACGAG.

This clone was found a few times. With the read ending 3 residues before the CDR3 end, the germline J gene is used to fill in that end. The chain uses TRBV20-1 and TRBJ2-3, with TRBD2 matching 7 bases. With 5 bases clipped from V and 4 bases from J, the junction kept 12 bases outside the gene matches. The germline gives CDR1 DFQATT, CDR2 SNEGSKA (reference sequence). The CDR3 sequence is 15 residues long. The CDR3 spells CSASPSGRGADTQYF. The CDR3 bases that were read are TGCAGTGCTTCCCCCAGCGGACGGGGGGCAGATACG.

There are many counts of this clone. The read ends 3 residues before the CDR3 terminus; that terminus is restored from the germline J gene. The chain is built from TRBV24-1 and TRBJ2-5, with D possibly being TRBD1 (5 bases). Germline loops: CDR1 KGHDR, CDR2 SFDVKD. CDR3 length: 15 residues. V lost 2 bases and J 3 bases, leaving 12 bases between the germline ends. This CDR3 is CATSDSTVLEETQYF. The covered CDR3 bases are TGTGCCACCAGTGATTCGACAGTGCTCGAAGAGACC.

This clone showed up many times. The read comes to an end 3 residues before the CDR3 does, leaving the germline J gene to fill in the end. This rearrangement joins TRBV28 to TRBJ2-3, with D perhaps matching TRBD1 (5 bases). Germline V gene data show CDR1 as MDHEN and CDR2 as SYDVKM. This CDR3 region has 13 residues. With 5 bases removed from V and 2 bases from J, the gap between germline ends came to 8 bases. The CDR3 sequence: CASSPQVTDTQYF. The sequenced CDR3 bases are TGTGCCAGCAGTCCACAGGTCACAGATACG.

At least ten counts were recorded for this clone. The read is 3 residues too short to cover the CDR3 end, so that end is filled in from the germline J gene. This chain links TRBV6-4 with TRBJ2-7, with D perhaps matching TRBD1 (6 bases). Germline assignment: CDR1 MRHNA and CDR2 SNTAGT. Trimming cost V 5 bases and J 6 bases, with 11 bases left between them. The CDR3 contains 12 residues. The CDR3 sequence: CASSTVGGEQYF. Partial CDR3 DNA: TGTGCCAGCAGTACCGTAGGGGGCGAG.

This clone was seen repeatedly, ten times or more. The read falls 3 residues short of the CDR3 end, and the missing part is taken from the germline J gene. V usage is TRBV7-9 and J usage is TRBJ2-1; TRBD1 aligns across 7 bases. V was clipped by 8 bases and J by 7 bases; unmatched bases: 8. CDR3 length equals 13 residues. The germline V gene has CDR1 SEHNR and CDR2 FQNEAQ (reference sequence). Partial CDR3 DNA: TGTGCCAGCGCCACAGGGGCAGGAAATGAG. Translating it yields CASATGAGNE. The CDR3 in full is CASATGAGNEQFF.

This clone was counted a few times. The observed sequence ends 3 residues before the CDR3 terminus, with the missing tail filled in from the germline J gene. This chain uses TRBV6-4 with TRBJ2-7; weak D call: TRBD1 (5 bases). V shed 0 bases and J shed 1 base, with 16 bases lying between them. The germline gives CDR1 MRHNA, CDR2 SNTAGT. There are 17 residues in the CDR3. This chain's CDR3 is CASSDSKTAPRSYEQYF. The sequenced part of the CDR3 DNA is TGTGCCAGCAGTGACTCGAAGACAGCCCCTCGATCCTACGAG.

This clone was recorded at least ten times. The read gets to within 3 residues of the CDR3 end, and the germline J gene fills in the rest. The chain is built from TRBV2 and TRBJ2-4, with TRBD2 identical over 8 bases. V dropped 6 bases and J dropped 6; count of bases not matched to a gene: 4. The CDR3 runs 13 residues. Germline CDR1 SNHLY, CDR2 FYNNEI. The part of the CDR3 DNA that was read is TGTGCCAGCAGAAGCGGGAGCGGAAACATT. Amino acids: CASRSGSGNI. In full, the CDR3 reads CASRSGSGNIQYF.

This clone was seen many times. The read comes to an end 3 residues before the CDR3 does, leaving the germline J gene to fill in the end. The genes are TRBV20-1 and TRBJ2-4, with TRBD2 identical over 8 bases. V lost 1 base, J lost 1 base, and 9 bases stayed unmatched. Germline assignment: CDR1 DFQATT and CDR2 SNEGSKA (reference sequence). The CDR3 extends over 17 amino acids. CDR3 loop: CSARVAGHSVAKNIQYF. The CDR3 DNA, read in part, is TGCAGTGCTAGAGTAGCGGGACACTCTGTGGCCAAAAACATT.

This clone was picked up many times. The junction departs from germline at one end; a sequencing error may be responsible. The read ends 3 residues shy of where the CDR3 ends; the end is completed using the germline J gene. The chain links TRBV7-7 to TRBJ2-2; no clear D. Germline V gene data show CDR1 as SSHAT and CDR2 as FNYEAQ (reference sequence). The CDR3 totals 14 residues. The part of the CDR3 DNA that was read is TGTGCTAGCAGCCAGACAATGCAGGTCGGGGAG. Its translation is CASSQTMQVGE. The entire CDR3 protein is CASSQTMQVGELFF.

This clone was observed many times. The CDR3 end lies 3 residues beyond the end of the read and is filled in from the germline J gene. The chain is built from TRBV15 and TRBJ2-5; D is unclear. The CDR3 is 13 amino acids. Trimming took off 3 bases at V and 2 bases at J, with 7 bases between the two ends. Germline V gene lookup returns CDR1 LNHNV and CDR2 YYDKDF (reference sequence). This CDR3 reads CATSSQQQETQYF. The DNA read from the CDR3 is TGTGCCACCAGCAGCCAACAGCAAGAGACC.

This clone was picked up many times. The read stops 3 residues short of the end of the CDR3; the missing end is completed from the germline J gene. The gene calls are TRBV15 and TRBJ2-5, with 12 bases that match TRBD2. CDR1 LNHNV and CDR2 YYDKDF come from the germline V gene (reference sequence). V lost 1 base and J lost 1; bases outside the gene matches: 7. The CDR3 extends over 18 amino acids. The DNA read from the CDR3 is TGTGCCACCAGCAGAGTTGGGCGACTAGCGGGGGCCCAAGAGACC. It translates to CATSRVGRLAGAQET. The CDR3 in full is CATSRVGRLAGAQETQYF. Drawing the rest from reference TRBV15 and TRBJ2-5, the complete variable domain is DAMVIQNPRYQVTQFGKPVTLSCSQTLNHNVMYWYQQKSSQAPKLLFHYYDKDFNNEADTPDNFQSRRPNTSFCFLDIRSPGLGDTAMYLCATSRVGRLAGAQETQYFGPGTRLLVL.

Many counts were recorded for this clone. The read ends 3 residues shy of where the CDR3 ends; the end is completed using the germline J gene. The V call is TRBV20-1, the J call TRBJ2-5; tentatively, D is TRBD1 (6 bases). The germline V and J ends were trimmed by 0 bases and 2 bases, with 10 bases remaining between them. CDR1 and CDR2 (germline): DFQATT, SNEGSKA (reference sequence). This CDR3 has 14 residues. Incomplete CDR3 DNA: TGCAGTGCTAGAGATCAAGGGACACAAGAGACC. This encodes CSARDQGTQET. The whole CDR3 region reads CSARDQGTQETQYF.

This clone was picked up many times. The read halts 3 residues ahead of the CDR3 end, with the missing end drawn from the germline J gene. The rearrangement uses TRBV29-1 and TRBJ2-5; possible D gene TRBD1, 6 bases. The V end lost 4 bases, the J end lost 5 bases, and 14 bases lay between the germline ends. Germline CDR1 is SQVTM and CDR2 is ANQGSEA. The CDR3 consists of 13 residues. Partial CDR3 DNA: TGCAGCGTTGGGGGGCGCATGAGTGAGACC. Translation gives CSVGGRMSET. The complete CDR3 protein is CSVGGRMSETQYF.

This clone appeared many times. The DNA ends 3 residues before the CDR3 does, and the rest of the CDR3 is filled in from the germline J gene. The genes are TRBV5-1 and TRBJ1-2; D unclear. The V and J ends lost 0 bases and 0 bases respectively, with 6 bases between them. Germline CDR1 reads SGHRS; CDR2 reads YFSETQ. The CDR3 sequence is 14 residues long. This CDR3 reads CASSLDTANYGYTF. The covered CDR3 bases are TGCGCCAGCAGCTTGGACACCGCTAACTATGGC.

This clone was observed many times. The read falls 3 residues short of the CDR3 end, and the missing part is taken from the germline J gene. This sequence joins TRBV5-1 and TRBJ2-2; 11 bases are shared with TRBD2. V shed 1 base, J shed 7 bases, and the junction held 12 bases outside the gene matches. The CDR3 is 18 amino acids. The germline gives CDR1 SGHRS, CDR2 YFSETQ. The CDR3 DNA, read in part, is TGCGCCAGCAGCTTGAGACTAGCGGGGAACCTAGGTCACGGGGAG. This sequence encodes CASSLRLAGNLGHGE. The entire CDR3 reads CASSLRLAGNLGHGELFF.

This clone has ten or more counts. From the germline J gene comes the end of the CDR3, since the read stops 3 residues before it. This chain links TRBV2 with TRBJ2-3; unclear D gene. The V and J ends lost 4 bases and 4 bases respectively, with 18 bases between them. This CDR3 comprises 16 residues. From germline, CDR1 is SNHLY and CDR2 FYNNEI. The CDR3 loop is CASSGANPRLSDTQYF. The CDR3 DNA, read in part, is TGTGCCAGCAGTGGAGCGAACCCTCGGTTGTCAGATACG.

This clone occurred many times. At one end, the junction sequence differs from germline, possibly due to a read error. The CDR3 here is CASSLGQLQETQYF. The covered CDR3 bases are TGTGCTAGCAGCCTGGGACAGCTCCAAGAGACC. The gene calls are TRBV7-7 and TRBJ2-5, with 7 bases fitting TRBD1. The observed sequence ends 3 residues before the CDR3 terminus, with the missing tail filled in from the germline J gene. Germline V CDR1 and CDR2: SSHAT, FNYEAQ (reference sequence). This CDR3 spans 14 amino acids.

This clone was observed many times. The CDR3 end lies 3 residues beyond the end of the read and is filled in from the germline J gene. V usage is TRBV7-2 and J usage is TRBJ2-7, with TRBD1 matching over 8 bases. J was trimmed by 5 bases and V by 1 base; bases with no gene match: 1. The CDR3 is made up of 13 amino acids. The germline V gene has CDR1 SGHTA and CDR2 FQGNSA. The CDR3 sequence: CASSLGGQDEQYF. Partial CDR3 DNA: TGTGCCAGCAGCTTAGGGGGACAGGACGAG.

This clone was recorded many times. The read falls 3 residues short of the CDR3 end, and the missing part is taken from the germline J gene. V and J are TRBV30 and TRBJ2-1; 12 nucleotides align to TRBD2. Unmatched junction bases numbered 5, after V lost 3 bases and J lost 5 bases. This CDR3 is built from 15 residues. The germline V gene has CDR1 GTSNPN and CDR2 SVGIG (reference sequence). The CDR3 sequence is CAWSSGLAGNNEQFF. CDR3 bases read: TGTGCCTGGAGCTCAGGACTAGCGGGGAACAATGAG.

The sample holds many counts of this clone. The missing CDR3 end, 3 residues past where the read stops, is filled in from the germline J gene. The chain has TRBV13 and TRBJ1-5; the D gene is possibly TRBD1 (6 bases). The length of the CDR3 is 12 residues. The germline V and J ends were trimmed by 5 bases and 6 bases, with 8 bases remaining between them. Germline CDR1 PRHDT, CDR2 FYEKMQ (reference sequence). The CDR3 spells CASSIQGQPQHF. The sequenced CDR3 bases are TGTGCCAGCAGCATACAGGGTCAGCCC.

The sample holds many counts of this clone. The read terminates 3 residues ahead of where the CDR3 ends, so the germline J gene completes it. The chain uses TRBV20-1 and TRBJ2-5, with 14 bases aligning to TRBD2. V shed 6 bases, J shed 4 bases, and the junction held 10 bases outside the gene matches. From germline, CDR1 is DFQATT and CDR2 SNEGSKA (reference sequence). The CDR3 runs 16 residues. The CDR3 here is CSARRLAGGLLETQYF. The part of the CDR3 DNA that was read is TGCAGTGCGAGACGACTAGCGGGAGGGCTTTTAGAGACC.

This clone showed up many times. The CDR3 extends 3 residues past the end of the read, so its final part is completed from the germline J gene. The rearrangement uses TRBV5-1 and TRBJ2-7; D is uncertain. V lost 0 bases to trimming and J lost 1 base, with 8 bases between them. The CDR3 has 14 residues. The germline V gene encodes CDR1 SGHRS and CDR2 YFSETQ. The DNA read from the CDR3 is TGCGCCAGCAGCTTGGCCCCCGGGTCCTACGAG. Its translation: CASSLAPGSYE. Given in full, the CDR3 is CASSLAPGSYEQYF.

Details on this clone: From the germline J gene comes the end of the CDR3, since the read stops 3 residues before it. V usage is TRBV7-9 and J usage is TRBJ2-7; a possible D gene is TRBD1 (6 bases). The V end lost 4 bases, the J end lost 5 bases, and 9 bases lay between the germline ends. The CDR3 has 12 amino acids. Germline V gene data show CDR1 as SEHNR and CDR2 as FQNEAQ (reference sequence). The CDR3 here is CASSSQGNEQYF. The sequenced part of the CDR3 DNA is TGTGCCAGCAGCTCACAGGGAAACGAG.

This clone was seen repeatedly, ten times or more. The sequenced fragment ends 3 residues before the CDR3 boundary, so the rest is inferred from the germline J gene. This rearrangement joins TRBV16 to TRBJ1-2; TRBD1 is a possible D gene (5 bases). The V gene lost 1 base and the J gene lost 5 bases, with 14 bases spanning the gap. The CDR3 loop spans 15 amino acids. Per germline, CDR1 KGHSY and CDR2 FQNENV. The sequenced CDR3 bases are TGTGCCAGCAGCCAATTGATTAGACAGTGGTATGGC. Protein sequence: CASSQLIRQWYG. The whole CDR3 protein reads CASSQLIRQWYGYTF.

This clone was observed many times. Read data end 3 residues before the CDR3 end; the end is taken from the germline J gene. The genes are TRBV7-2 and TRBJ2-2; D may be TRBD2 (6 bases). Germline V lookup: CDR1 SGHTA, CDR2 FQGNSA. There are 15 residues in the CDR3. V lost 6 bases, J lost 5 bases, and 16 bases lay in between. CDR3 protein: CASRPAGSGTGELFF. CDR3 DNA, as far as it was read: TGTGCCAGCAGACCGGCGGGGAGCGGGACCGGGGAG. Complete variable domain (other parts from reference TRBV7-2 and TRBJ2-2): GAGVSQSPSNKVTEKGKDVELRCDPISGHTALYWYRQSLGQGLEFLIYFQGNSAPDKSGLPSDRFSAERTGGSVSTLTIQRTQQEDSAVYLCASRPAGSGTGELFFGEGSRLTVL.

This clone was recorded many times. The CDR3 is cut off 3 residues early in the read; its end comes from the germline J gene. The rearrangement uses TRBV28 and TRBJ2-7; 11 bases are a match to TRBD1. Germline V gives CDR1 MDHEN, CDR2 SYDVKM. The J segment lost 2 bases and the V segment lost 6 bases, leaving 6 bases of the junction unmatched. CDR3 length: 15 amino acids. CDR3 in amino acids: CASRIGTGGTYEQYF. The CDR3 DNA, read in part, is TGTGCCAGCAGGATCGGGACAGGGGGTACCTACGAG.

This clone was observed many times. The read ends 3 residues before the CDR3 terminus; that terminus is restored from the germline J gene. V gene TRBV7-8 combines with J gene TRBJ1-1, with D maybe TRBD1 (6 bases). The CDR3 sequence is 14 residues long. Germline V CDR1 and CDR2: SGHVS, FQNEAQ. The germline V and J ends were trimmed by 5 bases and 1 base, with 11 bases remaining between them. The CDR3 spells CASSPGGANTEAFF. The part of the CDR3 DNA that was read is TGTGCCAGCAGCCCGGGGGGGGCGAACACTGAA. The variable domain in full, with the rest retrieved from reference TRBV7-8 and TRBJ1-1, is GAGVSQSPRYKVAKRGQDVALRCDPISGHVSLFWYQQALGQGPEFLTYFQNEAQLDKSGLPSDRFFAERPEGSVSTLKIQRTQQEDSAVYLCASSPGGANTEAFFGQGTRLTVV.

In this sample, this clone turned up many times. The missing CDR3 end, 3 residues past where the read stops, is filled in from the germline J gene. This sequence joins TRBV18 and TRBJ1-2, with D uncertain. V was pared by 2 bases and J by 5 bases, with 9 bases between. Germline V gene data show CDR1 as KGHSH and CDR2 as LQKENI. The CDR3 contains 13 residues. The chain's CDR3 is CASSPSTGYGYTF. CDR3 bases read: TGTGCCAGCTCACCAAGCACGGGTTATGGC.